Included here is one TCR beta chain sequence, with context. Its antigen specificity is not known. No base-level quality is on record; no much larger clone is a single base apart. Counted from cysteine to phenylalanine, this CDR3 has 12 amino acids. The only DNA kept is the CDR3, 36 bases in frame from the first base. The germline V gene supplies CDR1 SGHVS and CDR2 FQNEAQ. V is clipped by 2 bases and J by 11 bases, and the sequence between their germline boundaries is 12 bases long. The immunoSEQ Assay, a bias-controlled multiplex PCR, was used to amplify TCRbeta CDR3 regions from genomic DNA. Processing in the source paper ran as follows. The number of nucleated cells in each sample was estimated from the amplification of reference gene primers within the assay. To quantify the absolute abundance of each unique TCRbeta CDR3 rearrangement, sequence reads were collapsed and filtered. For each sample, productive Simpson clonality was calculated as the square root of Simpson's diversity index across productive rearrangements. TCRdb took over this immuneACCESS table, retaining in-frame rearrangements with V and J assigned. Such tables are incomplete; in checked studies, under half of the missing clones stem from an unresolved V gene, and the remainder is unexplained. The V and J calls and the clone size are those of that table, but D and trimming were determined from the DNA. Here the sample has a few hundred thousand clones; roughly nine tenths occur a single time. The top ten clones comprise about 3.5% of the sample.

This entry comes from a study of blood T cell repertoires in COVID-19 (dated by TCRdb to 2020 to 2022). At the level of the whole study: The collaborator samples originated in the United States, Italy and Spain and spanned the acute and convalescent phases of COVID-19. The prospective study material was composed of cDNA or gDNA derived from T cells, B-cell-depleted T cells, or PBMCs. The dataset comprised deeply sampled blood TCRbeta repertoires from subjects exposed to, actively infected with, or recovered from COVID-19. A freely available public database, intended as a resource for researchers studying the immune response to SARS-CoV-2, is where the repertoires were released. Samples were obtained from the ongoing ImmuneRACE study (first 160 participants) and from 1,254 subjects provided by 6 global collaborators. Sample metadata almost always included a de-identified subject ID, COVID-19 status, age in years and sex. Where available, HLA class I and class II types were obtained from metadata supplied by the sample provider rather than from assay-based typing.

Participants in the prospective study were enrolled through a virtual design, were aged roughly 18 to 100 years, and lived in about 25 United States geographic areas. In the prospective study, participants were assigned to cohorts based on the clinical history participants reported in a screening survey and a study questionnaire. In the prospective study, whole blood, serum and a nasopharyngeal or oropharyngeal swab were collected from each participant by mobile phlebotomists. Over a 2-month period, participants in the prospective study had the option of providing additional blood draws and questionnaires. Before DNA extraction, blood samples from the prospective study were shipped at room temperature or frozen. The study at large found these results: The amount of clinical and demographic metadata varied by source and participant and was provided uncurated.

Recombination joined TRBV7-8 with TRBJ1-1; the best D guess is TRBD1, with 6 bases matching. The sequenced sample consisted of PBMCs or T cells enriched from blood (not recorded which). The source of this sequence is a woman between 18 and 29 years old in a cohort exposed to, infected with or recovered from COVID-19 (not recorded which). The CDR3 protein: CASSLYQGTAFF. The DNA sequence is as follows: TGTGCCAGCAGCTTATATCAGGGGACGGCTTTCTTT.